This T cell receptor (beta chain) appears in the sequencing data of a study of blood T cell repertoires in COVID-19. About the study: The United States, Italy and Spain were the sources of the acute and convalescent COVID-19 samples. The analysed material was cDNA or gDNA that came from T cells, B-cell-depleted T cells, or PBMCs.

This CDR3 spans 14 amino acids. From germline, CDR1 is SGHRS and CDR2 YFSETQ. V lost 6 bases and J lost 6; bases outside the gene matches: 11. In the authors' workflow: The authors estimated nucleated cell counts from reference gene primer amplification. TCRdb's copy holds only in-frame clones and misses some; the assay was immunoSEQ multiplex PCR. The V and J calls and clone size come from that table; D and trimming were worked out from the DNA. This sample has roughly 150,000 clones, with 78% found just once. The rearrangement links TRBV5-1 to TRBJ2-7; the match to TRBD1 covers 8 bases. Sequencing input: peripheral blood. The sequence was obtained from a woman older than 75 with acute or convalescent COVID-19. CDR3 amino acids: CASTTDRAGSEQYF. Here the CDR3 DNA reads TGCGCCAGCACTACGGACAGGGCTGGGAGCGAGCAGTACTTC.